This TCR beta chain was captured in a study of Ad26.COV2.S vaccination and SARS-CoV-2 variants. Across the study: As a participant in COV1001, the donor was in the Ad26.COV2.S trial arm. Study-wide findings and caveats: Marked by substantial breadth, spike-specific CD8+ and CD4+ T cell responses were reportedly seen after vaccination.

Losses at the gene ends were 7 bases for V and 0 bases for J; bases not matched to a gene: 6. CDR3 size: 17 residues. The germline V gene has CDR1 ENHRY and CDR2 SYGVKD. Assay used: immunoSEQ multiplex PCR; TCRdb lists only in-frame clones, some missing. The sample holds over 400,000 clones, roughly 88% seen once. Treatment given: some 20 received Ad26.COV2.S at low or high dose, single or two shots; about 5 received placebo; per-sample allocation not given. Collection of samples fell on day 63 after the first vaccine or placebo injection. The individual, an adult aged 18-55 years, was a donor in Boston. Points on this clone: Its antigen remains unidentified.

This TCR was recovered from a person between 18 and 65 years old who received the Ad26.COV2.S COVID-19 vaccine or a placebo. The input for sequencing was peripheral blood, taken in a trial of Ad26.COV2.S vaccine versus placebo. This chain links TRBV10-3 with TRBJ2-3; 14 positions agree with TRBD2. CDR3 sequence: CAINVGLAGGSTDTQYF. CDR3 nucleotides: TGTGCCATCAACGTAGGACTAGCGGGAGGTAGCACAGATACGCAGTATTTT.